This TCR beta chain originates from a study of cytomegalovirus exposure and HLA in healthy donors. Looking at the study overall: Counted in an early data release were roughly 87 million unique TCRs from HLA-typed donors.

Vbeta (60) and Jbeta (13) primers were used in the PCR. Some clones are missing from TCRdb's copy, which holds only in-frame ones; the method was immunoSEQ multiplex PCR. The sample holds 100,000 or so clones; around 60% are singletons and the top ten take about 4.4%. The length of the CDR3 is 14 residues. V trimming: 6 bases; J trimming: 2 bases; junction bases outside the gene matches: 5. Per the germline V gene, CDR1 is MNHEY and CDR2 is SVGAGI. This clonotype originated in a human donor in good health. V gene TRBV6-5 combines with J gene TRBJ2-5; 8 bases map to TRBD2. Sequencing input: PBMCs. The CDR3, as DNA: TGTGCCAGCAGAGGCGGGAGGCCACAAGAGACCCAGTACTTC. Translating it yields CASRGGRPQETQYF.